This entry describes one TCR beta chain. Authors' analysis steps: Scientists estimated how many nucleated cells there were by amplifying reference gene primers. Assay used: immunoSEQ multiplex PCR; TCRdb lists only in-frame clones, some missing. That table gives V, J and clone size, and the DNA gave D and trimming. This repertoire shows about 100,000 clones, roughly 79% found once; its top ten account for around 5.2%. The entry originates in a study of blood T cell repertoires in COVID-19. Study information: The origin of the acute and convalescent COVID-19 samples was the United States, Italy and Spain. PBMCs, B-cell-depleted T cells, or T cells were the source of the cDNA or gDNA that made up the material.

CDR3 size: 15 residues. Trimming pared 2 bases from V and 10 bases from J, leaving 17 bases between. Germline V gene data show CDR1 as KGHSH and CDR2 as LQKENI. Seattle patient enrollment occurred during active infection, with longitudinal follow-up thereafter. The rearrangement joins TRBV18 to TRBJ1-4, with unresolved D. Material: peripheral blood. This clonotype originated in an elderly man with COVID-19, enrolled during active disease. The CDR3 bases are TGTGCCAGCTCACCAATCAAGGTTCCTGGAGGAAAACTGTTTTTT. It is translated as CASSPIKVPGGKLFF.